Sequencing of this TCR beta chain was carried out in a study of blood T cell repertoires in COVID-19. Turning to the study itself: Collection of acute and convalescent COVID-19 samples took place in the United States, Italy and Spain. In each case, the material was cDNA or gDNA derived from T cells, B-cell-depleted T cells, or PBMCs.

Methods used by the authors: For nucleated cells, counts were estimated from reference gene primer amplification. Sequenced by immunoSEQ multiplex PCR; TCRdb stores in-frame clones only, minus some. The DNA was the basis for D and trimming; V, J and clone size are from that table. The profile shows approximately 90,000 clones, over 80% of them singletons. CDR1 and CDR2 (germline): DFQATT, SNEGSKA (reference sequence). The CDR3 extends over 10 amino acids. The sequenced sample consisted of peripheral blood. This sequence joins TRBV20-1 and TRBJ1-6, with 8 bases identical to TRBD1. The clonotype was recovered from a man aged 50-59 years with acute or convalescent COVID-19. CDR3 region: CVQGGSPLHF. CDR3 nucleotides: TGCGTACAGGGGGGGTCACCCCTCCACTTT.